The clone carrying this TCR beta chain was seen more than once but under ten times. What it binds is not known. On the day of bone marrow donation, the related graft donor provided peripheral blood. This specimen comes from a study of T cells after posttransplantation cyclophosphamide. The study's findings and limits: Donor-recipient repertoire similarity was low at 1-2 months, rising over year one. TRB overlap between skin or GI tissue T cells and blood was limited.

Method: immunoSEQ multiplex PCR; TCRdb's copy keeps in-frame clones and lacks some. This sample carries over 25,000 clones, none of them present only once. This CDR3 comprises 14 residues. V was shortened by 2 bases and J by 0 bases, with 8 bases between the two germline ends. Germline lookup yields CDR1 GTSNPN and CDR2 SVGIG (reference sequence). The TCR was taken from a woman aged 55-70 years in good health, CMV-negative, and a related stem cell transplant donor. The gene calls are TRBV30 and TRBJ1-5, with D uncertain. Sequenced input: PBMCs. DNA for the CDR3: TGTGCCTGGAGTAGACATGATAGCAATCAGCCCCAGCATTTT. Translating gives CAWSRHDSNQPQHF. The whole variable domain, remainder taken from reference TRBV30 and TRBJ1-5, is SQTIHQWPATLVQPVGSPLSLECTVEGTSNPNLYWYRQAAGRGLQLLFYSVGIGQISSEVPQNLSASRPQDRQFILSSKKLLLSDSGFYLCAWSRHDSNQPQHFGDGTRLSIL.